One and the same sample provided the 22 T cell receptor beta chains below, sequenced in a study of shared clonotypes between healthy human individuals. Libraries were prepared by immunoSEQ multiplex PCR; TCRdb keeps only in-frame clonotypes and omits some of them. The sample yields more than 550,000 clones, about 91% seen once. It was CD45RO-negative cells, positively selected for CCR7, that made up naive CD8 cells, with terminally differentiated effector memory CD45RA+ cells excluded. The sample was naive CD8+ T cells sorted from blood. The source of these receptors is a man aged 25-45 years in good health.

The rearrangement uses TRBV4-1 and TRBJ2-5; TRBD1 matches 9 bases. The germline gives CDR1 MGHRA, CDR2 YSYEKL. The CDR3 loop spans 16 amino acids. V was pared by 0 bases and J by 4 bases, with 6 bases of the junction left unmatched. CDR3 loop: CASSQDYTGGTETQYF. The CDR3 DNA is TGCGCCAGCAGCCAAGATTATACAGGGGGCACAGAGACCCAGTACTTC.

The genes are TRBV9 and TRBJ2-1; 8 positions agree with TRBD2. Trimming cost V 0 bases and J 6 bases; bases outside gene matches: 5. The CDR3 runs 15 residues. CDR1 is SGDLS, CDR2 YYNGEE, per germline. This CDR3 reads CASSVEGLGVNEQFF. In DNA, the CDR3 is TGTGCCAGCAGCGTAGAGGGACTAGGGGTCAATGAGCAGTTCTTC.

In nucleotides, the CDR3 is TGTGCCAGCAGCTTGATGGGGGCGGGAGGGCCGGACACAGATACGCAGTATTTT. Translation: CASSLMGAGGPDTDTQYF. This chain connects TRBV5-4 to TRBJ2-3, with 9 nucleotides matching TRBD2. The ends lost 1 base at V and 2 bases at J; junction bases unmatched: 11. The CDR3 length is 18 residues. Per germline, CDR1 SGHNT and CDR2 YYREEE (reference sequence).

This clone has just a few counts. The CDR3 sequence: CASSRGPGEQYF. In nucleotides, the CDR3 is TGTGCCAGCAGTCGCGGGCCAGGCGAGCAGTACTTC. This sequence joins TRBV11-2 and TRBJ2-7, with D perhaps matching TRBD2 (5 bases). Germline values: CDR1 SGHAT, CDR2 FQNNGV. Trimming took 6 bases from V and 6 from J, leaving 12 bases between them. The CDR3 consists of 12 residues.

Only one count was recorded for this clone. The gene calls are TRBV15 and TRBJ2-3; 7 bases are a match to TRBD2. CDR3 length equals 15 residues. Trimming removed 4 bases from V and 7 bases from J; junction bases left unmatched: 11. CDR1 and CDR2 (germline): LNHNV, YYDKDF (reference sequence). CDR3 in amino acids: CATSIWTRLPNTQYF. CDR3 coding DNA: TGTGCCACCAGCATCTGGACTAGACTCCCAAATACGCAGTATTTT.

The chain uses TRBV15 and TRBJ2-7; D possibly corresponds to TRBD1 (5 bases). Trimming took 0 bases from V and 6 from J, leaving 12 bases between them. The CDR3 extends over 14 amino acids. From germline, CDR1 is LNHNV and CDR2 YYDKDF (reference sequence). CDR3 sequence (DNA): TGTGCCACCAGCAGAGACAGGGTAGTGAGCGAGCAGTACTTC. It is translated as CATSRDRVVSEQYF.

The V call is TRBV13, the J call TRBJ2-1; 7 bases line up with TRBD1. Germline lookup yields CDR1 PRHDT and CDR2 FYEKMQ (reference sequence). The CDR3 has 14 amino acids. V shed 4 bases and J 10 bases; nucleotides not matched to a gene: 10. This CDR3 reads CASSWGQTTGEQFF. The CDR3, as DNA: TGTGCCAGCAGCTGGGGACAGACCACAGGGGAGCAGTTCTTC.

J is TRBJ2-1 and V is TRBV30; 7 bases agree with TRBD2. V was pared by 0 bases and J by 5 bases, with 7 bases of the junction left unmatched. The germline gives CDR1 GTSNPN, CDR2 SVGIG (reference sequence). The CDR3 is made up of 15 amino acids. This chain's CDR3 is CAWSVRAGLDNEQFF. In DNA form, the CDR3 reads TGTGCCTGGAGTGTAAGAGCGGGACTCGACAATGAGCAGTTCTTC.

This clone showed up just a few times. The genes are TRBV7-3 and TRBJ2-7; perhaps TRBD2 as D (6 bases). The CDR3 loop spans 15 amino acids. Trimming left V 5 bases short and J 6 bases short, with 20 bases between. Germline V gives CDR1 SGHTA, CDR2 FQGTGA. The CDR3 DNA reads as TGTGCCAGCAGCGCAAGTACGGCTTTGGGGGGCGAGCAGTACTTC. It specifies CASSASTALGGEQYF.

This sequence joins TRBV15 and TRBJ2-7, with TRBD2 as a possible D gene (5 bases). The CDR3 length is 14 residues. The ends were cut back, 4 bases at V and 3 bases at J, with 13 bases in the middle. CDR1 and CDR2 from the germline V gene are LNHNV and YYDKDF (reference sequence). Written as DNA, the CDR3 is TGTGCCACCAGCACCTTGGACTCGCTCTACGAGCAGTACTTC. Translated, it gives CATSTLDSLYEQYF. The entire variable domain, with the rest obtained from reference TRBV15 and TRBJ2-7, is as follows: DAMVIQNPRYQVTQFGKPVTLSCSQTLNHNVMYWYQQKSSQAPKLLFHYYDKDFNNEADTPDNFQSRRPNTSFCFLDIRSPGLGDTAMYLCATSTLDSLYEQYFGPGTRLTVT.

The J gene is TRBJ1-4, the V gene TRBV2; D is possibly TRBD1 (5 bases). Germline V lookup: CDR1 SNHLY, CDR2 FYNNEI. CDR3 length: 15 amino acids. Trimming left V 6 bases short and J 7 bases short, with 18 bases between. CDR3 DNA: TGTGCCAGCAGACCCGACGGGGGACTGGGTGAAAAACTGTTTTTT. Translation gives CASRPDGGLGEKLFF.

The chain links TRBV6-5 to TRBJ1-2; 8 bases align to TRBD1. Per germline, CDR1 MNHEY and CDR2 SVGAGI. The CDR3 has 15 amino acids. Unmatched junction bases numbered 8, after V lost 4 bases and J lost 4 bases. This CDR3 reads CASSWSGTGTYGYTF. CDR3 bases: TGTGCCAGCAGTTGGTCCGGGACAGGAACCTATGGCTACACCTTC.

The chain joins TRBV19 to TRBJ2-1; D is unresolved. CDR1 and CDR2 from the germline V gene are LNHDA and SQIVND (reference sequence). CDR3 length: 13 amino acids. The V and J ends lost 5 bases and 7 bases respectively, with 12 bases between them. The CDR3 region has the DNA TGTGCCAGTAGTCCCGTGGATGAGAATGAGCAGTTCTTC. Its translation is CASSPVDENEQFF.

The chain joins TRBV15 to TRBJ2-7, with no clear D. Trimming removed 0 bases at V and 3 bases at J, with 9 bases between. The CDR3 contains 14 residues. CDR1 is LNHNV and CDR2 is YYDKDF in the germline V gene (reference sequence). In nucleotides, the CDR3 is TGTGCCACCAGCAGAGAGTGGGGAAACTACGAGCAGTACTTC. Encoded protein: CATSREWGNYEQYF.

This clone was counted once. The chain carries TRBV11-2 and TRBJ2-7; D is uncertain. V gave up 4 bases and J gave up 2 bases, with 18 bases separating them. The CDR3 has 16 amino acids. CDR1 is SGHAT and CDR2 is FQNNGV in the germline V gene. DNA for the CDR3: TGTGCCAGCAGCTGGCCCGGGCAGGTAACCCCCTACGAGCAGTACTTC. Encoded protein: CASSWPGQVTPYEQYF.

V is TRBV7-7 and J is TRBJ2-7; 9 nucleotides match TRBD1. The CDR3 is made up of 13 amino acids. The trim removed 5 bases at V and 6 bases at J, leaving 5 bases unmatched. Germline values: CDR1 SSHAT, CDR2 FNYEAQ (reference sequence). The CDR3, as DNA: TGTGCCAGCAGCGTGGGACAGGGTATCGAGCAGTACTTC. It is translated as CASSVGQGIEQYF. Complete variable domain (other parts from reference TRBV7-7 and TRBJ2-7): GAGVSQSPRYKVTKRGQDVTLRCDPISSHATLYWYQQALGQGPEFLTYFNYEAQPDKSGLPSDRFSAERPEGSISTLTIQRTEQRDSAMYRCASSVGQGIEQYFGPGTRLTVT.

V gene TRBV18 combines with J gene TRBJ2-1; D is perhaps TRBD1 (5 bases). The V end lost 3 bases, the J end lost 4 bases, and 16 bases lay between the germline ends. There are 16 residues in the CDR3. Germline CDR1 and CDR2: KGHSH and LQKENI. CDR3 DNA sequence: TGTGCCAGCTCACCCCCTAACAGGAGAGATTACAATGAGCAGTTCTTC. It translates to CASSPPNRRDYNEQFF.

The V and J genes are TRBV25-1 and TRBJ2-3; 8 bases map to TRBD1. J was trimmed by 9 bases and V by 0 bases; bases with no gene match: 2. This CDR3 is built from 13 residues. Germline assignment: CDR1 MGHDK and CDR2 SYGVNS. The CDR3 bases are TGTGCCAGCAGTGAATATCGGACAGGGACGCAGTATTTT. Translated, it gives CASSEYRTGTQYF.

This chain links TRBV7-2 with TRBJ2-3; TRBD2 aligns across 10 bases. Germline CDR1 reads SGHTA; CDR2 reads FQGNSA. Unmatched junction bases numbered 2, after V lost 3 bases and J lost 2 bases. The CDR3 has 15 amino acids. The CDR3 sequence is CASSFLAGATDTQYF. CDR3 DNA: TGTGCCAGCAGCTTTCTAGCGGGAGCCACAGATACGCAGTATTTT. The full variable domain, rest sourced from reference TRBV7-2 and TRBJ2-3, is GAGVSQSPSNKVTEKGKDVELRCDPISGHTALYWYRQSLGQGLEFLIYFQGNSAPDKSGLPSDRFSAERTGGSVSTLTIQRTQQEDSAVYLCASSFLAGATDTQYFGPGTRLTVL.

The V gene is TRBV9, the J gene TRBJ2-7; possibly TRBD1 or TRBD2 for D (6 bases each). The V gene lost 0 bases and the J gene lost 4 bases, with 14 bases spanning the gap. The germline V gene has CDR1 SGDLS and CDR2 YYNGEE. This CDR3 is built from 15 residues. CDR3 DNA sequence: TGTGCCAGCAGCGTAGGTCCAGGGGAGGCTTACGAGCAGTACTTC. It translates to CASSVGPGEAYEQYF.

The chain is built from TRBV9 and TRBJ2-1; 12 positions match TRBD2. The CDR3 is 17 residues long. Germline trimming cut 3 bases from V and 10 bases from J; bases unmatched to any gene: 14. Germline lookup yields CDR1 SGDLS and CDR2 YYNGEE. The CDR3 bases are TGTGCCAGCAGCGACAGGACTAGCGGGACCTCCCGGGTGGAGCAGTTCTTC. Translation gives CASSDRTSGTSRVEQFF.

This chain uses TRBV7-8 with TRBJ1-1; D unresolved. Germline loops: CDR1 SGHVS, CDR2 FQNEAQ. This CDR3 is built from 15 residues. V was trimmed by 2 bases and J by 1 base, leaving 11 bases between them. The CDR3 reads CASSLSEEKNTEAFF. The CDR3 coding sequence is TGTGCCAGCAGCTTAAGTGAGGAAAAGAACACTGAAGCTTTCTTT.